The next 12 T cell receptor beta chains were all read from a single sample in a study of T cell responses to AZD1222 COVID-19 vaccine. Sequencing was performed with immunoSEQ multiplex PCR; in TCRdb, only in-frame clones are kept and a portion is missing. The sample shows some 150,000 clones, 88% of them seen only once. Specimen: peripheral blood, collected 28 days after the second AZD1222 dose. Source of these receptors: an adult who received the AZD1222 COVID-19 vaccine.

This chain uses TRBV2 with TRBJ2-2, with TRBD2 identical over 7 bases. In germline, CDR1 is SNHLY, CDR2 FYNNEI. The ends lost 6 bases at V and 4 bases at J; junction bases unmatched: 8. The CDR3 loop spans 15 amino acids. The CDR3 reads CASSLRGVGTGELFF. CDR3 nucleotide sequence: TGTGCCAGCAGCCTTCGGGGGGTGGGCACCGGGGAGCTGTTTTTT.

The CDR3 nucleotides are TGCAGCGTTGAGGTTAGCGGGGATTTGACCCAGTACTTC. This codes for CSVEVSGDLTQYF. This chain uses TRBV29-1 with TRBJ2-5; 8 bases line up with TRBD2. The CDR3 is made up of 13 amino acids. The germline V gene has CDR1 SQVTM and CDR2 ANQGSEA. J gave up 7 bases and V 3 bases, and 7 bases lay outside the gene matches.

This rearrangement joins TRBV4-1 to TRBJ1-5, with D unclear. Trimming left V 0 bases short and J 6 bases short, with 12 bases between. The CDR3 sequence is 15 residues long. Germline values: CDR1 MGHRA, CDR2 YSYEKL. Here the CDR3 reads CASSQEPTDLQPQHF. The CDR3 DNA sequence: TGCGCCAGCAGCCAAGAACCCACGGACCTTCAGCCCCAGCATTTT.

The chain carries TRBV4-2 and TRBJ2-2, with D possibly being TRBD1 (6 bases). The CDR3 contains 16 residues. Germline-derived CDR1 and CDR2 are LGHNA and YNFKEQ. V was trimmed by 1 base and J by 0 bases, leaving 9 bases between them. CDR3 loop: CASSQVRGTNTGELFF. The CDR3 DNA is TGTGCCAGCAGCCAAGTGAGGGGGACGAACACCGGGGAGCTGTTTTTT.

The sample holds a few counts of this clone. The chain recombines TRBV20-1 with TRBJ1-2; D not resolved. Trimming shortened V by 7 bases and J by 7 bases, and 13 bases separated the two germline ends. Germline loops: CDR1 DFQATT, CDR2 SNEGSKA (reference sequence). The CDR3 runs to 11 residues. CDR3 sequence reads: CSGGSPPGYTF. In nucleotides, the CDR3 is TGCAGTGGTGGAAGTCCTCCTGGCTACACCTTC.

This chain links TRBV5-4 with TRBJ1-2; 7 nucleotides align to TRBD1. Looked up from germline, CDR1 is SGHNT and CDR2 is YYREEE (reference sequence). The CDR3 is 14 amino acids. V lost 0 bases, J lost 8 bases, and 7 bases stayed unmatched. CDR3 loop: CASSLVLGGKGYTF. The CDR3 coding sequence is TGTGCCAGCAGCTTGGTCCTAGGGGGCAAGGGCTACACCTTC.

The chain recombines TRBV25-1 with TRBJ1-3, with 7 bases lining up with TRBD1. With V trimmed by 4 bases and J by 7 bases, 10 bases remained unmatched. The CDR3 loop spans 15 amino acids. Germline-derived CDR1 and CDR2 are MGHDK and SYGVNS. CDR3 sequence (DNA): TGTGCCAGCAGTGCCCCGGGACAGCCCAGCAACACCATATATTTT. It yields the protein CASSAPGQPSNTIYF. Full variable domain (missing parts from reference TRBV25-1 and TRBJ1-3): EADIYQTPRYLVIGTGKKITLECSQTMGHDKMYWYQQDPGMELHLIHYSYGVNSTEKGDLSSESTVSRIRTEHFPLTLESARPSHTSQYLCASSAPGQPSNTIYFGEGSWLTVV.

The chain couples TRBV11-2 to TRBJ2-1; TRBD1 might be the D (6 bases). The CDR3 length is 17 residues. V gave up 6 bases and J gave up 0 bases, with 18 bases separating them. The germline V gene encodes CDR1 SGHAT and CDR2 FQNNGV. The CDR3 sequence is CASRPKRGSSSYNEQFF. The CDR3 coding sequence is TGTGCCAGCAGGCCTAAGAGGGGGTCCAGCTCCTACAATGAGCAGTTCTTC.

This chain uses TRBV29-1 with TRBJ1-2; the match to TRBD1 covers 9 bases. With 6 bases clipped from V and 8 bases from J, the junction kept 7 bases outside the gene matches. The CDR3 length is 12 residues. Germline lookup yields CDR1 SQVTM and CDR2 ANQGSEA. CDR3 sequence: CSVTWDREGYTF. CDR3 sequence (DNA): TGCAGCGTGACCTGGGACAGGGAAGGCTACACCTTC. Supplemented by reference TRBV29-1 and TRBJ1-2, the full variable domain reads SAVISQKPSRDICQRGTSLTIQCQVDSQVTMMFWYRQQPGQSLTLIATANQGSEATYESGFVIDKFPISRPNLTFSTLTVSNMSPEDSSIYLCSVTWDREGYTFGSGTRLTVV.

This rearrangement joins TRBV11-2 to TRBJ2-1; 8 bases are a match to TRBD2. V lost 5 bases and J lost 0; bases outside the gene matches: 12. Germline V CDR1 and CDR2: SGHAT, FQNNGV. CDR3 size: 18 residues. CDR3 nucleotide sequence: TGTGCCAGCAGCCCAGGTTCGCGGGGGGCCCCCTCCTACAATGAGCAGTTCTTC. Translation gives CASSPGSRGAPSYNEQFF.

The chain has TRBV5-4 and TRBJ2-7, with 9 bases identical to TRBD1. Germline lookup yields CDR1 SGHNT and CDR2 YYREEE (reference sequence). The CDR3 extends over 14 amino acids. With V trimmed by 4 bases and J by 6 bases, 8 bases remained unmatched. CDR3 nucleotides: TGTGCCAGCAGCATCAAACAGGGGGCGGGCGAGCAGTACTTC. Translated: CASSIKQGAGEQYF.

The V gene is TRBV5-4, the J gene TRBJ2-6, with D hard to call. The CDR3 sequence is 17 residues long. Germline lookup yields CDR1 SGHNT and CDR2 YYREEE (reference sequence). The ends were cut back, 6 bases at V and 0 bases at J, with 16 bases in the middle. DNA of the CDR3: TGTGCCAGCAACACACCGGGCTCCCACTCTGGGGCCAACGTCCTGACTTTC. It encodes CASNTPGSHSGANVLTF.